The clone carrying this TCR beta chain was seen a handful of times. Its antigen is still unknown. Isolated RNA was reverse transcribed into cDNA used as the sequencing template. Assay: immunoSEQ multiplex PCR; the TCRdb copy retains only in-frame clones and omits some. The data hold some 150,000 clones, with 45% to 55% observed a single time. This specimen comes from a study of CD8+ T cells in alopecia areata. Study in general: Administration of oral tofacitinib to treated patients was at 5 to 10 mg twice daily. General study results and limits: Higher clonality and more expanded CD8+ clones appeared in lesional than normal scalp. Scalp repertoires also include resident alphabeta T cells from normal skin.

This specimen was CD8+ T cells sorted from blood, taken at week 0. This sequence originates from a human donor with alopecia areata.

CDR3 sequence (DNA): TGTGCCAGCAGTCCGATTAGCGGGGTCGCCTCCTACGAGCAGTACTTC. Encoded protein: CASSPISGVASYEQYF. J is TRBJ2-7 and V is TRBV27, with TRBD2 matching 8 bases. This CDR3 has 16 residues. The junction had 9 bases not matched to a gene; V was cut back by 5 bases and J by 0 bases. CDR1 is MNHEY and CDR2 is SMNVEV in the germline V gene (reference sequence).